This TCR beta chain was profiled in a study of T-cell reconstitution after alpha-beta-depleted transplantation in children. Broader study findings: Some patients showed high day-60 TCRbeta diversity, which derived from surviving recipient T cells and thymic progenitors. From newly produced T cells came most of the T-cell counts and diversity one year after transplant. Several hundred rapidly expanded clones from non-depleted graft cells reportedly supplied alpha-beta T cells about two months post-transplant.

The CDR3 is made up of 15 amino acids. Germline-derived CDR1 and CDR2 are LGHNA and YNFKEQ. The junction had 4 bases not matched to a gene; V was cut back by 4 bases and J by 0 bases. This clonotype appeared a few times. Its antigen is unknown. Preparation of the TCRbeta library was carried out with unique molecular identifiers. In TCRdb, the PCR reads were re-called with MiXCR into one record per CDR3 protein. This sample carries 110,000 or so distinct CDR3 sequences, approximately 6% of them seen once, and the ten largest clones take approximately 25%. The chain couples TRBV4-2 to TRBJ1-1; 8 bases fit TRBD1. Sequenced here: PBMCs, mostly from graft donor cells, sampled 360 days after TCRalphabeta/CD19-depleted stem cell transplant. This clonotype was obtained from a male patient between 2 and 10 years old who had a stem cell transplant for acute lymphoblastic leukemia, so the T cells may come from the graft donor. CDR3 loop: CASSRPGQVNTEAFF. The CDR3 coding sequence is TGTGCCAGCAGCCGTCCGGGACAGGTGAACACTGAAGCTTTCTTT.